This T cell receptor beta chain was obtained from a study of CD8 T cells in ankylosing spondylitis. Regarding the study as a whole: Some of the motif variants had earlier been found in reactive arthritis patients' fluid and blood. Blood of patients with ankylosing spondylitis appeared to be characterized by a TCR beta motif of eight highly homologous variants. Disease-linked clones were reportedly significantly enriched in matched ankylosing spondylitis synovial fluid.

Worth noting for this clonotype: The antigen remains undetermined.

The CDR3 extends over 14 amino acids. Trimming at V came to 3 bases and at J to 9 bases, leaving 5 bases not matched to a gene. The germline V gene encodes CDR1 SNHLY and CDR2 FYNNEI. Preparation of TCR beta libraries was done by quantitative 5'-RACE with molecular barcodes. TCRdb re-called the 5' RACE reads through MiXCR, storing one row per CDR3 protein. The sample holds hundreds of thousands of distinct CDR3 sequences, about 10% seen once. This sequence was found in a male donor with ankylosing spondylitis. Sequencing used blood, either unsorted or a sorted T cell fraction (not recorded which). This sequence joins TRBV2 and TRBJ2-1; 10 bases match TRBD2. CDR3 sequence reads: CASSDSGGRSEQFF. The CDR3 nucleotides read TGTGCCAGCAGTGATAGCGGGGGGAGGAGTGAGCAGTTCTTC.